The 10 T cell receptor beta chains below come from one sample, sequenced in a study of blood T cell repertoires in COVID-19. TCRdb keeps only in-frame clones here, not all; method: immunoSEQ multiplex PCR. This sample has a few hundred thousand clones; more than 80% occur once, and the top ten carry 1.1%. Input material: PBMCs or T cells enriched from blood (not recorded which). The receptors shown here come from a man aged 25 to 40 who had recovered from COVID-19.

The chain uses TRBV25-1 and TRBJ2-5, with 8 positions matching TRBD1. The J segment lost 5 bases and the V segment lost 5 bases, leaving 10 bases of the junction unmatched. The CDR3 covers 15 residues. CDR1 is MGHDK, CDR2 SYGVNS, per germline. The CDR3, as DNA: TGTGCCAGCAGTTCAACCCGGACAGGGACGGAGACCCAGTACTTC. It codes for CASSSTRTGTETQYF.

The chain couples TRBV15 to TRBJ2-5, with D perhaps TRBD1 (6 bases). CDR1 LNHNV and CDR2 YYDKDF come from the germline V gene (reference sequence). Trimming took 0 bases from V and 1 from J, leaving 12 bases between them. This CDR3 is built from 16 residues. CDR3 DNA sequence: TGTGCCACCAGCAGAGATTCTTGGACAGTCCAAGAGACCCAGTACTTC. The encoded protein is CATSRDSWTVQETQYF. Complete variable domain (other parts from reference TRBV15 and TRBJ2-5): DAMVIQNPRYQVTQFGKPVTLSCSQTLNHNVMYWYQQKSSQAPKLLFHYYDKDFNNEADTPDNFQSRRPNTSFCFLDIRSPGLGDTAMYLCATSRDSWTVQETQYFGPGTRLLVL.

The V gene is TRBV7-2, the J gene TRBJ2-7; tentative D call: TRBD2 (5 bases). This CDR3 has 14 residues. The ends were cut back, 1 base at V and 6 bases at J, with 13 bases in the middle. Looked up from germline, CDR1 is SGHTA and CDR2 is FQGNSA. The CDR3 loop is CASSLEKSGFEQYF. In nucleotides, the CDR3 is TGTGCCAGCAGCTTAGAGAAGTCGGGGTTCGAGCAGTACTTC.

The chain uses TRBV10-3 and TRBJ1-6; 8 positions match TRBD1. Unmatched junction bases numbered 3, after V lost 2 bases and J lost 9 bases. CDR3 length equals 14 residues. The germline CDR1 and CDR2 sequences are ENHRY and SYGVKD. This CDR3 is CAISEGQGPSPLHF. CDR3 in DNA: TGTGCCATCAGTGAGGGACAGGGCCCTTCACCCCTCCACTTT.

The gene calls are TRBV5-1 and TRBJ2-5; TRBD1 aligns across 12 bases. Per the germline V gene, CDR1 is SGHRS and CDR2 is YFSETQ. The V segment lost 4 bases and the J segment 4 bases; nucleotides outside the gene matches: 2. CDR3 length: 14 residues. In DNA form, the CDR3 reads TGCGCCAGCAGCGGGACAGGGGGCAGAGAGACCCAGTACTTC. Amino acids: CASSGTGGRETQYF. Drawing the rest from reference TRBV5-1 and TRBJ2-5, the complete variable domain is KAGVTQTPRYLIKTRGQQVTLSCSPISGHRSVSWYQQTPGQGLQFLFEYFSETQRNKGNFPGRFSGRQFSNSRSEMNVSTLELGDSALYLCASSGTGGRETQYFGPGTRLLVL.

This chain uses TRBV19 with TRBJ2-2, with TRBD2 as a possible D gene (5 bases). The CDR3 runs to 11 residues. Trimming left V 7 bases short and J 5 bases short, with 5 bases between. From germline, CDR1 is LNHDA and CDR2 SQIVND (reference sequence). The CDR3 DNA follows: TGTGCCAGTAAGCGGACCGGGGAGCTGTTTTTT. It codes for CASKRTGELFF.

As to this clone: In the same sample, other DNA sequences code for this CDR3. The V and J genes are TRBV10-3 and TRBJ2-2, with TRBD1 matching 9 bases. This CDR3 is built from 15 residues. Germline V lookup: CDR1 ENHRY, CDR2 SYGVKD. V dropped 3 bases and J dropped 5; count of bases not matched to a gene: 4. The chain's CDR3 is CAISDRQGGTGELFF. The CDR3 bases are TGTGCCATCAGTGATCGACAGGGGGGAACCGGGGAGCTGTTTTTT.

There are a few counts of this clone. This chain connects TRBV5-1 to TRBJ2-7; the D gene is possibly TRBD1 (5 bases). This CDR3 comprises 14 residues. The V end lost 0 bases, the J end lost 5 bases, and 12 bases lay between the germline ends. Germline V lookup: CDR1 SGHRS, CDR2 YFSETQ. This CDR3 is CASSLEGSGNEQYF. CDR3 nucleotide sequence: TGCGCCAGCAGCTTGGAGGGTTCAGGGAACGAGCAGTACTTC.

The V call is TRBV7-8, the J call TRBJ2-1; a possible D gene is TRBD2 (6 bases). The germline gives CDR1 SGHVS, CDR2 FQNEAQ. The CDR3 loop spans 15 amino acids. V was clipped by 0 bases and J by 4 bases, with 10 bases between them. CDR3: CASSLAGGRYNEQFF. Here the CDR3 DNA reads TGTGCCAGCAGCTTAGCGGGAGGAAGATACAATGAGCAGTTCTTC.

This chain joins TRBV20-1 and TRBJ2-7; the match to TRBD2 covers 7 bases. Germline V gene sequence: CDR1 DFQATT, CDR2 SNEGSKA (reference sequence). The CDR3 runs to 11 residues. V was clipped by 5 bases and J by 8 bases; unmatched bases: 6. CDR3 protein: CSAPAGDKQYF. The CDR3 DNA follows: TGCAGTGCTCCGGCGGGAGATAAGCAGTACTTC.